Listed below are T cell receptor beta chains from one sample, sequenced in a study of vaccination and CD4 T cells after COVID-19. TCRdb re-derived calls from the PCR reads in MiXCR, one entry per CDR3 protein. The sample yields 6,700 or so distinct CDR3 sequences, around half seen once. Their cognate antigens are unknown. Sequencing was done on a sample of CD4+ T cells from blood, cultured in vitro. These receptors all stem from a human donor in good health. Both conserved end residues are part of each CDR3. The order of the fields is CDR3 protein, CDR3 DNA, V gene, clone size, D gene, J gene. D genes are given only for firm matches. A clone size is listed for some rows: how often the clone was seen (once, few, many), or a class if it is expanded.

CASSPGPGTEAFF TGTGCCAGCTCACCAGGGCCGGGCACTGAAGCTTTCTTT TRBV18 . . TRBJ1-1
CASRPGGGYGYTF TGTGCCAGCAGACCAGGGGGCGGCTATGGCTACACCTTC TRBV5-4 . TRBD1 TRBJ1-2
CAIRALATGEKGGYTF TGTGCCATCAGGGCCCTCGCGACAGGAGAGAAGGGTGGCTACACCTTC TRBV10-3 few . TRBJ1-2
CASSQWTGNTGELFF TGTGCCAGCAGCCAATGGACTGGGAACACCGGGGAGCTGTTTTTT TRBV7-9 few . TRBJ2-2
CASSIGTNEKAQETQYF TGTGCCAGTAGTATAGGGACTAACGAGAAAGCCCAAGAGACCCAGTACTTC TRBV19 . . TRBJ2-5
CASSARGGTGELFF TGTGCCAGCAGCGCTAGGGGGGGCACCGGGGAGCTGTTTTTT TRBV7-9 . . TRBJ2-2
CASSEGVVGDTQYF TGTGCCAGCAGTGAAGGTGTTGTGGGAGATACGCAGTATTTT TRBV6-1 . . TRBJ2-3
CASSLATWGTEAFF TGCGCCAGCAGCTTGGCCACCTGGGGCACTGAAGCTTTCTTT TRBV5-1 . . TRBJ1-1
CASSTTGQGYGAQYF TGTGCCAGTAGTACGACGGGACAGGGGTATGGTGCGCAGTACTTC TRBV19 . TRBD1 TRBJ2-7
CASRLAGSYEQYF TGTGCCAGCAGGCTAGCGGGCTCCTACGAGCAGTACTTC TRBV28 . TRBD2 TRBJ2-7
CAIGRLGGAGETQYF TGTGCCATCGGGCGGCTGGGGGGGGCCGGAGAGACCCAGTACTTC TRBV10-3 once . TRBJ2-5
CASSEKGGAYTGELFF TGTGCCAGCAGTGAAAAGGGGGGTGCGTACACCGGGGAGCTGTTTTTT TRBV2 . . TRBJ2-2
CASRPAFPSYEQYF TGTGCCAGCAGACCCGCCTTCCCCTCCTACGAGCAGTACTTC TRBV6-2/TRBV6-3 few . TRBJ2-7
CSARTGVGTEAFF TGCAGTGCTCGAACAGGGGTCGGCACTGAAGCTTTCTTT TRBV20-1 few TRBD1 TRBJ1-1